Sequencing of this TCR beta chain was carried out in a study of T cells expressing NK-cell markers. Study-wide background: According to the study, TCR beta repertoires originated from sorted CD3+CD56+NKG2C+, CD3+CD56+NKG2C- and CD3+CD56-NKG2C+ T cells. Eight donors were sequenced, seven testing HCMV-seropositive and one testing seronegative. The study's findings and limits: The CD3+CD56-NKG2C+ fraction of a few donors was also led by these clonotypes. NKG2C+ dominant clonotype frequencies in five or six donors were roughly 1.0-7.5% of CD8+ T cells.

TCRdb reanalyzed the 5' RACE reads, giving one entry per CDR3 protein sequence and no DNA. This table lists roughly 450,000 distinct CDR3 sequences. CDR3 size: 13 residues. Germline assignment: CDR1 LGHDT and CDR2 YNNKEL (reference sequence). Of note for this clonotype: Its antigen is not identified.

The V and J genes are TRBV3-1 and TRBJ2-3. The sequence was collected from a woman in her forties or fifties in good health. Sequencing was performed on blood T cells: a sorted CD56 or NKG2C T cell subset, CD4+ or CD8+ T cells, or bulk PBMC T cells (not recorded which). Here the CDR3 reads CASSPYYTDTQYF.